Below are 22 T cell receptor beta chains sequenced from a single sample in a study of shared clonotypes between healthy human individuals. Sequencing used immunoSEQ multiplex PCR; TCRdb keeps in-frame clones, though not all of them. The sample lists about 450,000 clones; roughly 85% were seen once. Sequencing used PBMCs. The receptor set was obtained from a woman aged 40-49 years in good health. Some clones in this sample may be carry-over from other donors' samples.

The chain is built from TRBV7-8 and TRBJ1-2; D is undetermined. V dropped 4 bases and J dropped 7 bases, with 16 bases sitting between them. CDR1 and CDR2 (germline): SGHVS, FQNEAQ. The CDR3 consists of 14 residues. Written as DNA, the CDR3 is TGTGCCAGCAGCTCCCACGACAAGGGTACTGGCTACACCTTC. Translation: CASSSHDKGTGYTF.

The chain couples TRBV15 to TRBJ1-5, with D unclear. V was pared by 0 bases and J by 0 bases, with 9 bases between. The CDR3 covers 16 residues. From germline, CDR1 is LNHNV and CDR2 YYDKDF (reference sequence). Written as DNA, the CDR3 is TGTGCCACCAGCAGAGATAGTATCCCTAGCAATCAGCCCCAGCATTTT. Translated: CATSRDSIPSNQPQHF.

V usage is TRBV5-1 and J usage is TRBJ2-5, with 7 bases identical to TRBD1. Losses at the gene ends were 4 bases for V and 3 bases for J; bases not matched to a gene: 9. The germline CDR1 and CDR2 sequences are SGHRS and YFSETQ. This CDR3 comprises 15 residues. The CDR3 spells CASSPWTGEKETQYF. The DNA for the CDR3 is TGCGCCAGCAGCCCCTGGACAGGAGAAAAAGAGACCCAGTACTTC.

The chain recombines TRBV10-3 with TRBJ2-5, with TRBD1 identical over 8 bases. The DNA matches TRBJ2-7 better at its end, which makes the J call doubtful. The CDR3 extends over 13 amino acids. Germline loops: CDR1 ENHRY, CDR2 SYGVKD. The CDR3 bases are TGTGCCCACTACTGGACAGGGTCGTACGAGCAGTACTTC. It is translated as CAHYWTGSYEQYF.

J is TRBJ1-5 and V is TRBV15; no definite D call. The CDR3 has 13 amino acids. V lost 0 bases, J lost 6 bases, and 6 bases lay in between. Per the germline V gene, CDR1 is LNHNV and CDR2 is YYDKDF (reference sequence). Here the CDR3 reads CATSREWGQPQHF. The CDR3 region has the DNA TGTGCCACCAGCAGAGAGTGGGGTCAGCCCCAGCATTTT. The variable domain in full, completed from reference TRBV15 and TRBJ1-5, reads DAMVIQNPRYQVTQFGKPVTLSCSQTLNHNVMYWYQQKSSQAPKLLFHYYDKDFNNEADTPDNFQSRRPNTSFCFLDIRSPGLGDTAMYLCATSREWGQPQHFGDGTRLSIL.

CDR3 nucleotides: TGCGCCAGCAGCCAAGGGTTAGAGGAAGATACGCAGTATTTT. The encoded protein is CASSQGLEEDTQYF. The chain carries TRBV4-1 and TRBJ2-3; D not certain. Germline V gene sequence: CDR1 MGHRA, CDR2 YSYEKL. Trimming shortened V by 1 base and J by 5 bases, and 10 bases separated the two germline ends. The CDR3 spans 14 residues.

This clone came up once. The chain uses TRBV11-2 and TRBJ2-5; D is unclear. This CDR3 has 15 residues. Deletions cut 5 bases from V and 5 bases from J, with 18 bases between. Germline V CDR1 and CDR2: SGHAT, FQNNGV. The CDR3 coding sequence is TGTGCCAGCAGCCCCACCGTATTGTTGGGGGAGACCCAGTACTTC. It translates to CASSPTVLLGETQYF.

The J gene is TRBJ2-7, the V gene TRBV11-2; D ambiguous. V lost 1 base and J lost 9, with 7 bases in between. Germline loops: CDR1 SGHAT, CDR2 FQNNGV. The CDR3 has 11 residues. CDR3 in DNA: TGTGCCAGCAGCTTAGCGGATGTGCAGTACTTC. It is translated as CASSLADVQYF.

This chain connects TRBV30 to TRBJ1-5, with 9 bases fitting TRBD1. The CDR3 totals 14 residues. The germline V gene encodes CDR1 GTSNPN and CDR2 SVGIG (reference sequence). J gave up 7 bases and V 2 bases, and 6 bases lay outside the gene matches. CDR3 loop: CAWSTGGATQPQHF. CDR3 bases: TGTGCCTGGAGTACAGGGGGCGCAACCCAGCCCCAGCATTTT.

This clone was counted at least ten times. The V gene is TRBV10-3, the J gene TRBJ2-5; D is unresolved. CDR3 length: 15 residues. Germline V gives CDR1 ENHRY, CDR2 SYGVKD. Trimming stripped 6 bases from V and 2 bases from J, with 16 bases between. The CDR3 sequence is CAISGFSTPQETQYF. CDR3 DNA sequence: TGTGCCATCAGCGGCTTCAGTACGCCTCAAGAGACCCAGTACTTC.

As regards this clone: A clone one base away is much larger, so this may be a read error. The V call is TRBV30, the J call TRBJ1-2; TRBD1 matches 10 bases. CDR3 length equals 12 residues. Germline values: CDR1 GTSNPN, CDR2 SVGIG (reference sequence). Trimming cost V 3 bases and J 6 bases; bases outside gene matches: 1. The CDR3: CAWRGTGDGYTF. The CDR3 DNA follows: TGTGCCTGGAGGGGGACAGGGGATGGCTACACCTTC.

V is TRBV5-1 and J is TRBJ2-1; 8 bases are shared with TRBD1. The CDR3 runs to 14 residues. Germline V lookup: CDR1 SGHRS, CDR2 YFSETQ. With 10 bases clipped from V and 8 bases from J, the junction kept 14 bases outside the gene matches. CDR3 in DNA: TGCGCCTCAACCCCAGGGGGCGGTACAGATGAGCAGTTCTTC. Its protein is CASTPGGGTDEQFF.

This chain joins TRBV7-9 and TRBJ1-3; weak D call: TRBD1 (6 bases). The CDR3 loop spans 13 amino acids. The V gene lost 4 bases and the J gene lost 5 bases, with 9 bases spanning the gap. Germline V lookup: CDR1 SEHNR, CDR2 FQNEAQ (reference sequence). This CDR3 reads CASSWGARNTIYF. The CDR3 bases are TGTGCCAGCAGCTGGGGGGCGAGAAACACCATATATTTT.

CDR3 coding DNA: TGCAGCGTTGAAGGGGACAGGTCGGCGTCGGAGACCCAGTACTTC. Encoded protein: CSVEGDRSASETQYF. V gene TRBV29-1 combines with J gene TRBJ2-5; 8 positions agree with TRBD1. This CDR3 spans 15 amino acids. The V and J ends lost 1 base and 5 bases, in that order; junction bases with no gene match: 9. CDR1 is SQVTM, CDR2 ANQGSEA, per germline.

The CDR3 region is CASSLRGLAGRYEQFF. CDR3 in DNA: TGTGCCAGCAGCTTACGGGGACTAGCGGGAAGGTATGAGCAGTTCTTC. This rearrangement joins TRBV7-9 to TRBJ2-1; 13 bases agree with TRBD2. Germline V CDR1 and CDR2: SEHNR, FQNEAQ (reference sequence). Trimming removed 2 bases from V and 8 bases from J; junction bases left unmatched: 6. The CDR3 spans 16 residues. The entire variable domain, with the rest obtained from reference TRBV7-9 and TRBJ2-1, is as follows: DTGVSQNPRHKITKRGQNVTFRCDPISEHNRLYWYRQTLGQGPEFLTYFQNEAQLEKSRLLSDRFSAERPKGSFSTLEIQRTEQGDSAMYLCASSLRGLAGRYEQFFGPGTRLTVL.

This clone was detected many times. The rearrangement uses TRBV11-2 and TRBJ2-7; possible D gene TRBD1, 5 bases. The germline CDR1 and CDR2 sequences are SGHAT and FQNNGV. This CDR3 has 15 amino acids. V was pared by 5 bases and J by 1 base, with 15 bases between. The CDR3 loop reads CASSLSQDISYEQYF. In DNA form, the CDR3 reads TGTGCCAGCAGCCTCTCCCAGGACATATCCTACGAGCAGTACTTC.

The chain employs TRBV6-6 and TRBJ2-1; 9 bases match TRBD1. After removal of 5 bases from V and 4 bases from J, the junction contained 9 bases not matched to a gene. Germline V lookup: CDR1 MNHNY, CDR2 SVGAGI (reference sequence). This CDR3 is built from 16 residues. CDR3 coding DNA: TGTGCCAGCAGTCAACGGACAGGGGTCTCGTACAATGAGCAGTTCTTC. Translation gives CASSQRTGVSYNEQFF.

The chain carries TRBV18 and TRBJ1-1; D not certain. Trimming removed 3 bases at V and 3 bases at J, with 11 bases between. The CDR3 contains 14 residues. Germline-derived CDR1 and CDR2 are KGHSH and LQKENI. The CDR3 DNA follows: TGTGCCAGCTCACCGTCGGTCGGGGACACTGAAGCTTTCTTT. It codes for CASSPSVGDTEAFF.

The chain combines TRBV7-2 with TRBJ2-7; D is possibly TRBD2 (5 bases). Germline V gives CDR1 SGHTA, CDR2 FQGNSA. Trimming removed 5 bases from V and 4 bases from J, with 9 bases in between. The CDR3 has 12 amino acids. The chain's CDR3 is CASSRGWYEQYF. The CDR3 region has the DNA TGTGCCAGCAGCAGAGGGTGGTACGAGCAGTACTTC.

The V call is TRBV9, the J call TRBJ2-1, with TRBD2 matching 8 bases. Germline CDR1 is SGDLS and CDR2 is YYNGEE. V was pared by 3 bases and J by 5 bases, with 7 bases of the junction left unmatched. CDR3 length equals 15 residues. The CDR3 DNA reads TGTGCCAGCAGCGGGATGGTAGCGGGGAACAATGAGCAGTTCTTC. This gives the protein CASSGMVAGNNEQFF.

In DNA form, the CDR3 reads TGTGCCAGCAGGCCAAACCGGGACAGCGTCCGGCAGTACTTC. Its protein is CASRPNRDSVRQYF. The chain links TRBV7-2 to TRBJ2-7; 7 bases line up with TRBD1. J was trimmed by 9 bases and V by 6 bases; bases with no gene match: 14. In germline, CDR1 is SGHTA, CDR2 FQGNSA. CDR3 length: 14 amino acids.

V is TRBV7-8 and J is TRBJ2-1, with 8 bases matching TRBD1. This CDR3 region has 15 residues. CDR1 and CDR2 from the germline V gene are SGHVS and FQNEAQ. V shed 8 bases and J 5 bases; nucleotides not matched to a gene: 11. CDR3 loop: CASDRDRSFDNEQFF. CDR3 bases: TGTGCCAGCGACCGGGACAGGTCGTTCGACAATGAGCAGTTCTTC. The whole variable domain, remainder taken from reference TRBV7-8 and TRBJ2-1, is GAGVSQSPRYKVAKRGQDVALRCDPISGHVSLFWYQQALGQGPEFLTYFQNEAQLDKSGLPSDRFFAERPEGSVSTLKIQRTQQEDSAVYLCASDRDRSFDNEQFFGPGTRLTVL.